This T cell receptor beta chain originates from a study of blood T cell repertoires in COVID-19. Study-level information: The United States, Italy and Spain were the sources of the acute and convalescent COVID-19 samples. Sources were T cells, B-cell-depleted T cells, or PBMCs; the material itself was cDNA or gDNA.

In the study's own analysis: The authors estimated nucleated cell counts from reference gene primer amplification. Clones were sequenced by immunoSEQ multiplex PCR, and TCRdb holds only the in-frame ones, with some missing. V and J calls and clone size are given by that table; D and trimming were obtained from the DNA. The data contain roughly 120,000 clones, around 89% of them singletons. The V gene's germline CDR1 is MNHEY and CDR2 SMNVEV (reference sequence). Trimming took 0 bases from V and 2 from J, leaving 7 bases between them. The CDR3 loop spans 14 amino acids. The J gene is TRBJ2-5, the V gene TRBV27; D is unclear. This receptor was obtained from a human donor in a cohort sampled during active COVID-19. The sequenced sample was peripheral blood. DNA of the CDR3: TGTGCCAGCAGTTTATCTCAACTACAAGAGACCCAGTACTTC. Translation gives CASSLSQLQETQYF.